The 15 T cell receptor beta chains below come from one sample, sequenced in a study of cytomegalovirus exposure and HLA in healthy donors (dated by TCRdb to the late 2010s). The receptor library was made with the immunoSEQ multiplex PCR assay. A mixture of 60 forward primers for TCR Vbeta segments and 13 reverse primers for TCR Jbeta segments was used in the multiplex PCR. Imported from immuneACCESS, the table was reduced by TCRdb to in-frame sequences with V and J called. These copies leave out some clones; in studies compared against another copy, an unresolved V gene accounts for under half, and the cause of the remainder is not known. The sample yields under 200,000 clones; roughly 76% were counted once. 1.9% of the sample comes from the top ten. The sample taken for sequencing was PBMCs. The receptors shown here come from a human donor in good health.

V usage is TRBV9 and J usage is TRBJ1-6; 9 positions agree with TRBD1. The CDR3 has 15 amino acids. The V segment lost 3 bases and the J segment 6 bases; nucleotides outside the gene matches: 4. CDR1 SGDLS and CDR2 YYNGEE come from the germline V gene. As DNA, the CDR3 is TGTGCCAGCAGCGAGGGGGGACAGGGTAATTCACCCCTCCACTTT. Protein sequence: CASSEGGQGNSPLHF.

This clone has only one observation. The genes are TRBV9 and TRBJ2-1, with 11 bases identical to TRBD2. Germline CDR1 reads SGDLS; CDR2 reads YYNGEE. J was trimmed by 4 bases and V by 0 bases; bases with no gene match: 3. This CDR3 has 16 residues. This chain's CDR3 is CASSVGLAGMYNEQFF. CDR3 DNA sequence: TGTGCCAGCAGCGTAGGACTAGCGGGGATGTACAATGAGCAGTTCTTC. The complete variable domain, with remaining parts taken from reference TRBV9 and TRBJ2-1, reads DSGVTQTPKHLITATGQRVTLRCSPRSGDLSVYWYQQSLDQGLQFLIQYYNGEERAKGNILERFSAQQFPDLHSELNLSSLELGDSALYFCASSVGLAGMYNEQFFGPGTRLTVL.

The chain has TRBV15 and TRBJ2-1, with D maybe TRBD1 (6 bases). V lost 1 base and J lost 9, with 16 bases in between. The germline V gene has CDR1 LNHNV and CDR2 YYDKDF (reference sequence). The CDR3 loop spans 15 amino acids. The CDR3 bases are TGTGCCACCAGCAGAGCCAGGGGAAGCGAGAGTGAGCAGTTCTTC. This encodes CATSRARGSESEQFF.

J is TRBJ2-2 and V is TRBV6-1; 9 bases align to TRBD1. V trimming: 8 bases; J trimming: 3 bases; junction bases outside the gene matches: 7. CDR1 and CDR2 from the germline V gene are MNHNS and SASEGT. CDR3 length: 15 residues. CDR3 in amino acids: CASPLGQGHTGELFF. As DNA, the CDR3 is TGTGCCAGCCCCCTGGGACAGGGACACACCGGGGAGCTGTTTTTT.

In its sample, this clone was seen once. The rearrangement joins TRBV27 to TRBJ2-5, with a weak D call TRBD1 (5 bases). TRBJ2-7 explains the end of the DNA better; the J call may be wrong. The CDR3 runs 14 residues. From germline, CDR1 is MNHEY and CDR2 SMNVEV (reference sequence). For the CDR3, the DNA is TGTGCCAGCAAACCACAGGCCAGCTCCTACGAGCAGTACTTC. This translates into CASKPQASSYEQYF.

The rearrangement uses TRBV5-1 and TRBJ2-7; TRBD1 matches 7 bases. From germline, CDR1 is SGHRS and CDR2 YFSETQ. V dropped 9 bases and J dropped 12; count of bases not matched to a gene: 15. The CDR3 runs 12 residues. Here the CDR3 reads CATRVGTAAGYF. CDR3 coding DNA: TGCGCCACCAGAGTTGGGACAGCTGCAGGGTACTTC.

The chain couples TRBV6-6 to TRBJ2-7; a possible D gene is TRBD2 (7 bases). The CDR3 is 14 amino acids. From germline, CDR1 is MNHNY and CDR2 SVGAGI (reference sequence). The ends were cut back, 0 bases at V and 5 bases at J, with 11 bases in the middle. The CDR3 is CASSYSGGANEQYF. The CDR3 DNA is TGTGCCAGCAGTTACTCGGGGGGGGCAAACGAGCAGTACTTC.

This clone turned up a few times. The CDR3 DNA sequence: TGTGCCAGCAGCGCGGGACAGGGGTATGGCTACACCTTC. It is translated as CASSAGQGYGYTF. The chain uses TRBV5-6 and TRBJ1-2; 10 bases align to TRBD1. V was pared by 4 bases and J by 5 bases, with 2 bases of the junction left unmatched. The germline V gene has CDR1 SGHDT and CDR2 YYEEEE. CDR3 length: 13 amino acids.

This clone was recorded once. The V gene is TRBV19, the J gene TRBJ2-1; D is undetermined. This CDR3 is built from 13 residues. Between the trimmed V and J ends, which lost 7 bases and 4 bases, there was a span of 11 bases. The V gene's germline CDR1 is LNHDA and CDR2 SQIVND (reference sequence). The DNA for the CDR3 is TGTGCCAGTACCTCCGACAAGTACAATGAGCAGTTCTTC. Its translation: CASTSDKYNEQFF. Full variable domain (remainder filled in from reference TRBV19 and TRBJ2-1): DGGITQSPKYLFRKEGQNVTLSCEQNLNHDAMYWYRQDPGQGLRLIYYSQIVNDFQKGDIAEGYSVSREKKESFPLTVTSAQKNPTAFYLCASTSDKYNEQFFGPGTRLTVL.

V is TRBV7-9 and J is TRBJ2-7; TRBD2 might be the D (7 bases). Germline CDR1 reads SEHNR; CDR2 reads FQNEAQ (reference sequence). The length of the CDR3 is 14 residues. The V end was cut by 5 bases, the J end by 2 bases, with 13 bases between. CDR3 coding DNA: TGTGCCAGCAGCCAAGGGGGGGGCGCCTACGAGCAGTACTTC. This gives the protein CASSQGGGAYEQYF.

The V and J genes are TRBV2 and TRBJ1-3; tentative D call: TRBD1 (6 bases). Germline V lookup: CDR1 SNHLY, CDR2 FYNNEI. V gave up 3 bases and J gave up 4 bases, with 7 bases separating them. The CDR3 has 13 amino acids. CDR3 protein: CASSDQGGNTIYF. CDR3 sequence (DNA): TGTGCCAGCAGTGATCAGGGGGGAAACACCATATATTTT. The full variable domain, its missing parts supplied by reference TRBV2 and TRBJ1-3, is EPEVTQTPSHQVTQMGQEVILRCVPISNHLYFYWYRQILGQKVEFLVSFYNNEISEKSEIFDDQFSVERPDGSNFTLKIRSTKLEDSAMYFCASSDQGGNTIYFGEGSWLTVV.

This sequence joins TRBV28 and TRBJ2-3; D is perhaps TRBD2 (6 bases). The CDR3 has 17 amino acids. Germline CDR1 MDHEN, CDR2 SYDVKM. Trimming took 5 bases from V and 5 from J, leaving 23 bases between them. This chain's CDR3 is CASSNPRGSPAGDTQYF. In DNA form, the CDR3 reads TGTGCCAGCAGTAACCCTCGTGGCAGCCCAGCGGGAGATACGCAGTATTTT.

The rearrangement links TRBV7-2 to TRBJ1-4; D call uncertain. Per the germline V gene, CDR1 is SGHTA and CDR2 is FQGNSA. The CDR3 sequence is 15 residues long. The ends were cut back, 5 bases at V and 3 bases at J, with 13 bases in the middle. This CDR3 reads CASSPARQSNEKLFF. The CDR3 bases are TGTGCCAGCAGCCCGGCGCGGCAGTCTAATGAAAAACTGTTTTTT.

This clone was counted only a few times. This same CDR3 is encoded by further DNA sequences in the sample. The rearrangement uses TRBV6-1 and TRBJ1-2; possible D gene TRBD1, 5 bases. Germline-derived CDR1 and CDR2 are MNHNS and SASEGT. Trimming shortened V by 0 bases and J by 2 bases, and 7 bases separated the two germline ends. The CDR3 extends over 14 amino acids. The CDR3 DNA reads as TGTGCCAGCAGTGAAGCCGGGGGGAACTATGGCTACACCTTC. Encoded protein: CASSEAGGNYGYTF.

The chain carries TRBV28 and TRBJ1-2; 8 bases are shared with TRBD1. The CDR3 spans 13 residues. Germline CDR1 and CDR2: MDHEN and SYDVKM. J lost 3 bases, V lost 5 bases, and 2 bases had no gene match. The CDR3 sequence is CASSTTGDYGYTF. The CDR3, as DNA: TGTGCCAGCAGTACGACAGGGGACTATGGCTACACCTTC.